The rows below give T cell receptor beta chains drawn from one sample of a study of shared clonotypes between healthy human individuals. Produced via immunoSEQ multiplex PCR; TCRdb's table is partial and in-frame only. The data contain hundreds of thousands of clones, 80% to 95% of them seen just once; the ten biggest clones take up about 25%. The sample was naive CD8+ T cells sorted from blood. The receptors derive from a man aged 30-40 years in good health. Each CDR3 is given with its conserved first and last residue. D genes are given only for firm matches.

j_call | v_call | d_call | cdr3_aa | cdr3_nt
TRBJ2-1 | TRBV11-3 | . | CASSLDDEQFF | TGTGCCAGCAGCTTAGACGATGAGCAGTTCTTC
TRBJ1-1 | TRBV5-5 | . | CASSLPGGDREAFF | TGTGCCAGCAGCTTGCCGGGAGGCGATCGGGAAGCTTTCTTT
TRBJ2-5 | TRBV9 | . | CASSAGTSRETQYF | TGTGCCAGCAGCGCCGGGACCTCTCGAGAGACCCAGTACTTC
TRBJ2-7 | TRBV15 | . | CATSSRGSFYEQYF | TGTGCCACCAGCAGCCGGGGCTCCTTCTACGAGCAGTACTTC
TRBJ2-2 | TRBV5-1 | . | CASSPDIPAGTGELFF | TGCGCCAGCAGCCCCGACATCCCCGCGGGCACCGGGGAGCTGTTTTTT
TRBJ2-1 | TRBV6-5 | . | CASSPNWNEQFF | TGTGCCAGCAGCCCCAACTGGAATGAGCAGTTCTTC
TRBJ1-1 | TRBV7-9 | TRBD1 | CASSSTGGLEAFF | TGTGCCAGCAGCTCGACAGGGGGCTTGGAAGCTTTCTTT
TRBJ2-7 | TRBV2 | . | CASSETGPGLAYEQYF | TGTGCCAGCAGTGAAACGGGGCCCGGTTTGGCCTACGAGCAGTACTTC
TRBJ2-7 | TRBV6-1 | . | CASSEWTEQYF | TGTGCCAGCAGTGAGTGGACCGAGCAGTACTTC
TRBJ1-4 | TRBV7-9 | . | CASSLPQGLDEKLFF | TGTGCCAGCAGCTTACCCCAGGGCTTGGATGAAAAACTGTTTTTT
TRBJ2-7 | TRBV10-3 | . | CAISESRLDSYEQYF | TGTGCCATCAGTGAGTCACGGTTGGACTCCTACGAGCAGTACTTC
TRBJ2-2 | TRBV4-3 | . | CASSALVLNTGELFF | TGCGCCAGCAGCGCGTTAGTGCTGAACACCGGGGAGCTGTTTTTT
TRBJ2-3 | TRBV7-9 | TRBD2 | CASSLSGSPGTDTQYF | TGTGCCAGCAGCCTTAGCGGGAGTCCCGGCACAGATACGCAGTATTTT